Given below is one TCR beta chain in context. What it binds is not known. Germline and junction disagree at one end, which may indicate a read error. The record originates from a study of blood T cells in healthy people across ages. The CDR3 is 14 residues long. CDR1 MNHEY and CDR2 SVGEGT come from the germline V gene. Study outcomes and limitations: When set beside aged donors, long-lived donors presented more naive CD4+ cells and higher diversity.

A second roughly 7 to 12 cycle PCR used barcoded and J-beta primers. A 12-random-nucleotide template-switch adaptor tagged each cDNA molecule. MiXCR was run by TCRdb on the 5' RACE reads, yielding one entry per CDR3 protein. The repertoire holds hundreds of thousands of distinct CDR3 sequences, with 20% to 25% as singletons. This clonotype was obtained from a man in his 70s in good health. Sequencing was carried out using blood. The chain recombines TRBV6-2 or TRBV6-3 with TRBJ2-1, with D perhaps TRBD2 (5 bases). In DNA, the CDR3 is TGTGCCAGCAGTTACTCAGGACTGAATTACGAGCAGTGCTTC. The encoded protein is CASSYSGLNYEQCF.